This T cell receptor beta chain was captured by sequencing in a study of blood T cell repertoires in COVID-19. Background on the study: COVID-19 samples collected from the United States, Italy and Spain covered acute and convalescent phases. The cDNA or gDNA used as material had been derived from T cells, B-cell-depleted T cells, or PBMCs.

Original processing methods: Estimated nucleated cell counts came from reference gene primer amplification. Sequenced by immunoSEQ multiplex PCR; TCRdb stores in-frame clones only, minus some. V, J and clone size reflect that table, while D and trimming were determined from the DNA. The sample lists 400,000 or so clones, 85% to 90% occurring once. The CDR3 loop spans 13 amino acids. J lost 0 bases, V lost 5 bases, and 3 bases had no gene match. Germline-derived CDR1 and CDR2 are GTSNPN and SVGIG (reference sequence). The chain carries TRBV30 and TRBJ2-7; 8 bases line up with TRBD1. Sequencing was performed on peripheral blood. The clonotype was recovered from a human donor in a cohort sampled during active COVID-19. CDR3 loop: CAWDRGFSYEQYF. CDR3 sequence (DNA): TGTGCCTGGGACAGGGGTTTCTCCTACGAGCAGTACTTC.